This T cell receptor beta chain was documented in a study of T cells expressing NK-cell markers. The overall study: Within the sequenced cohort of eight donors, seven exhibited HCMV seropositivity and one was seronegative.

TCRdb re-called the 5' RACE reads; one entry per CDR3 protein, DNA not given. Seen in this sample are around 260,000 distinct CDR3 sequences; the ten most common clones hold about 4.2%. Germline CDR1 is DFQATT and CDR2 is SNEGSKA (reference sequence). CDR3 size: 16 residues. Findings and caveats of the study: These clonotypes additionally ranked first within the CD3+CD56-NKG2C+ fraction of a handful of donors.

Turning to this clonotype: Its specificity is not known.

Sample: blood T cells: a sorted CD56 or NKG2C T cell subset, CD4+ or CD8+ T cells, or bulk PBMC T cells (not recorded which). The receptor was isolated from a woman aged 18-70 years in good health. V and J are TRBV20-1 and TRBJ2-1; as DNA is missing, the TRBD1 call by TCRdb cannot be tested. CDR3 sequence: CSARDPGYRSYNEQFF.